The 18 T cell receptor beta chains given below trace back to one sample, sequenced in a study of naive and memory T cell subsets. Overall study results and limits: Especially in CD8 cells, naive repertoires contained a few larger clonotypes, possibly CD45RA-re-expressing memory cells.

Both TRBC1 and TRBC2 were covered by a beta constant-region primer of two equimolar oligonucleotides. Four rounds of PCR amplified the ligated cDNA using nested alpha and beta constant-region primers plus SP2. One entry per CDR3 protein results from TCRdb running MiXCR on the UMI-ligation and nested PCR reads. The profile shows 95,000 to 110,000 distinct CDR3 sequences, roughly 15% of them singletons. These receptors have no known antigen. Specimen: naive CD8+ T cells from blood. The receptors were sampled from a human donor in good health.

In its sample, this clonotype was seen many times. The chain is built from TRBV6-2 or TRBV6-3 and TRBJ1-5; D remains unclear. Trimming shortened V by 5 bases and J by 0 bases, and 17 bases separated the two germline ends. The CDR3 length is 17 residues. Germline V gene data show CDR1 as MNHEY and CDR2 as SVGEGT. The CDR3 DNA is TGTGCCAGCAGTCCCGCTTCGATGGCTATTAGCAATCAGCCCCAGCATTTT. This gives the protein CASSPASMAISNQPQHF.

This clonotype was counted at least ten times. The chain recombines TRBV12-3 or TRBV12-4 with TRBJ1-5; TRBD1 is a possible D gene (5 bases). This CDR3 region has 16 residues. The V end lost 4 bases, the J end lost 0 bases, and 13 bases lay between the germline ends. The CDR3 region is CASSSATVVSNQPQHF. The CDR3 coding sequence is TGTGCCAGCAGTTCAGCGACAGTGGTTAGCAATCAGCCCCAGCATTTT.

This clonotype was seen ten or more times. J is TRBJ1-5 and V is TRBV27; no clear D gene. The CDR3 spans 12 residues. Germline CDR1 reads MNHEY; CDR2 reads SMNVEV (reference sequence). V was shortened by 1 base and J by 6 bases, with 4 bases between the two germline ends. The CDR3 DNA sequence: TGTGCCAGCAGTTTATTAGGTCAGCCCCAGCATTTT. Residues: CASSLLGQPQHF.

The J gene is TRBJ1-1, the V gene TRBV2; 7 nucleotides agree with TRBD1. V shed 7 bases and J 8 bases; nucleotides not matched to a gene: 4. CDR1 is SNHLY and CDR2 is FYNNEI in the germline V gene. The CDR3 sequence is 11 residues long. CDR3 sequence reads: CASNGQVEAFF. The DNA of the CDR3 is TGTGCCAGCAACGGACAGGTGGAAGCTTTCTTT.

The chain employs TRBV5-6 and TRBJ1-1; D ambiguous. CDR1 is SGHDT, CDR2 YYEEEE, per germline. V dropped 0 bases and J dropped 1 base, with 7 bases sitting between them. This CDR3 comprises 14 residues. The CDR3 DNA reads TGTGCCAGCAGCTTGGAGGGATGGAACACTGAAGCTTTCTTT. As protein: CASSLEGWNTEAFF. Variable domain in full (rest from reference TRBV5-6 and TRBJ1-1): DAGVTQSPTHLIKTRGQQVTLRCSPKSGHDTVSWYQQALGQGPQFIFQYYEEEERQRGNFPDRFSGHQFPNYSSELNVNALLLGDSALYLCASSLEGWNTEAFFGQGTRLTVV.

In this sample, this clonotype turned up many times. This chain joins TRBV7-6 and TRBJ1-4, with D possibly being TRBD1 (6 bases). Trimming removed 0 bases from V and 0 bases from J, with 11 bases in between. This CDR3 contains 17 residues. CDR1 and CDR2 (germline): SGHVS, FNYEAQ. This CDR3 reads CASSLATGTATNEKLFF. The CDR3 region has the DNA TGTGCCAGCAGCTTAGCTACAGGGACTGCAACTAATGAAAAACTGTTTTTT.

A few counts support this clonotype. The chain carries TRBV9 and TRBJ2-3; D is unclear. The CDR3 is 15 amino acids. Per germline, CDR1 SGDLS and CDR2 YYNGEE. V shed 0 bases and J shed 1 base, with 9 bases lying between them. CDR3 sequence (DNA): TGTGCCAGCAGCGTAGTAGAGGTAGGCACAGATACGCAGTATTTT. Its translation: CASSVVEVGTDTQYF.

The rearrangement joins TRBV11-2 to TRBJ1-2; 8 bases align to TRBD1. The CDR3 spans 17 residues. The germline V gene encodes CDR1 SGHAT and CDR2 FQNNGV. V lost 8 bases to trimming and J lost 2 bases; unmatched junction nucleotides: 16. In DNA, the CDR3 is TGTGCCAGCGTCCCATGGGTGTATGGACAGGGAAACTATGGCTACACCTTC. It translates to CASVPWVYGQGNYGYTF.

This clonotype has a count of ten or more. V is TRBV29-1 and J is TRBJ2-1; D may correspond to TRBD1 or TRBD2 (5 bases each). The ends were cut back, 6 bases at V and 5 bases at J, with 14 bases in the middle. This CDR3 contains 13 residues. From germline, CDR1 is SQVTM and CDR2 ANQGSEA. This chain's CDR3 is CSVDGGTHNEQFF. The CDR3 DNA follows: TGCAGCGTCGATGGTGGGACCCACAATGAGCAGTTCTTC.

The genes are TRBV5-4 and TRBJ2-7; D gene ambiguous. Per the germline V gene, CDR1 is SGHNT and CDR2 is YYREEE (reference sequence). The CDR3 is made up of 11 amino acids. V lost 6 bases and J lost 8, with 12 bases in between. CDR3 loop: CASNQNGKQYF. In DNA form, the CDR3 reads TGTGCCAGCAACCAGAACGGAAAGCAGTACTTC. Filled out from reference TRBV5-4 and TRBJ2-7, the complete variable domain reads ETGVTQSPTHLIKTRGQQVTLRCSSQSGHNTVSWYQQALGQGPQFIFQYYREEENGRGNFPPRFSGLQFPNYSSELNVNALELDDSALYLCASNQNGKQYFGPGTRLTVT.

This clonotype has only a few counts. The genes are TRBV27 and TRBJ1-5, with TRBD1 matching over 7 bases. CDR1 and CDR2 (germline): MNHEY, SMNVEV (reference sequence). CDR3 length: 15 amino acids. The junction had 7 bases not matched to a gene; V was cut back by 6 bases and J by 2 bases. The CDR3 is CASSTDREGNQPQHF. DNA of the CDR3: TGTGCCAGCAGCACTGACAGGGAGGGCAATCAGCCCCAGCATTTT.

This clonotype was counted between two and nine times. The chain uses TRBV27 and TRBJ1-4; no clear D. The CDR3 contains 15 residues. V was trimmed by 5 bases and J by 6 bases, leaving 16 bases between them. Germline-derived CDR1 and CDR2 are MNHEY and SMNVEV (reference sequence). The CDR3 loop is CASSAFRVRDEKLFF. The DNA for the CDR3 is TGTGCCAGCAGTGCCTTTAGAGTGAGAGATGAAAAACTGTTTTTT. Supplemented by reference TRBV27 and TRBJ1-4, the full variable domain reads EAQVTQNPRYLITVTGKKLTVTCSQNMNHEYMSWYRQDPGLGLRQIYYSMNVEVTDKGDVPEGYKVSRKEKRNFPLILESPSPNQTSLYFCASSAFRVRDEKLFFGSGTQLSVL.

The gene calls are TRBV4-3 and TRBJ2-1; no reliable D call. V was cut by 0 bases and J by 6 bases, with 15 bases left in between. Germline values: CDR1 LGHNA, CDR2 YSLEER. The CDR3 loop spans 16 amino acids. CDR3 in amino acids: CASSQDPEVVFNEQFF. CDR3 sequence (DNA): TGCGCCAGCAGCCAAGATCCCGAAGTTGTTTTCAATGAGCAGTTCTTC.

The CDR3 here is CASSYSIEDRGPNNQPQHF. The DNA of the CDR3 is TGTGCCAGCAGTTACTCGATTGAGGACAGGGGGCCCAACAATCAGCCCCAGCATTTT. The chain couples TRBV6-6 to TRBJ1-5, with TRBD1 matching over 11 bases. Germline V gives CDR1 MNHNY, CDR2 SVGAGI (reference sequence). The CDR3 spans 19 residues. V trimming: 0 bases; J trimming: 3 bases; junction bases outside the gene matches: 10.

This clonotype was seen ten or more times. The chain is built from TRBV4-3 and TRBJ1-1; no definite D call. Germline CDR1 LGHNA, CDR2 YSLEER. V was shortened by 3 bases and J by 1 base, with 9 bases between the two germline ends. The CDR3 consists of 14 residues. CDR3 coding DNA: TGCGCCAGCAGCCATGTGCCGGCGAACACTGAAGCTTTCTTT. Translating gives CASSHVPANTEAFF.

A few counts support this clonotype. This CDR3 reads CAISTAGLYNEQFF. In DNA, the CDR3 is TGTGCCATCAGTACCGCGGGACTATACAATGAGCAGTTCTTC. The chain carries TRBV10-3 and TRBJ2-1, with TRBD2 identical over 7 bases. The CDR3 totals 14 residues. Germline V gene lookup returns CDR1 ENHRY and CDR2 SYGVKD. V trimming: 5 bases; J trimming: 4 bases; junction bases outside the gene matches: 5.

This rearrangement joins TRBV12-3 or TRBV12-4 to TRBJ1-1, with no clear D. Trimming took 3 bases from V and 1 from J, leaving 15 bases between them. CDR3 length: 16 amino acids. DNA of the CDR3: TGTGCCAGCAGTTTCCCCCTTGGACTAACGAACACTGAAGCTTTCTTT. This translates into CASSFPLGLTNTEAFF.

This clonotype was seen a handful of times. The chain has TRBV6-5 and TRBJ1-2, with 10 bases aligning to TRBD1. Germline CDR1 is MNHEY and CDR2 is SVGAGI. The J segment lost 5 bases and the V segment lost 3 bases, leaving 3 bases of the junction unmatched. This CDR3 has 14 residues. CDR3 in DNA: TGTGCCAGCAGTTATGGGGACAGGGGATATGGCTACACCTTC. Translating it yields CASSYGDRGYGYTF.